A selection of T cell receptor beta chains follows, all from one sample in a study of post-analysis software for immune sequencing data. TCRdb itself ran the PCR reads through MiXCR, one entry per CDR3 protein. Of almost 700,000 distinct CDR3 sequences in the sample, approximately 59% were seen once. Input material: blood. These receptors were collected from a girl aged 2 to 10 with multiple sclerosis. Each CDR3 is given with its conserved first and last residue. The order of the fields is J gene, V gene, clone size, D gene, CDR3 protein, CDR3 DNA. A D gene is named only where the DNA matches it firmly. For some rows the clone size is stated as once, few or many, or as a class when expanded; others skip it.

J gene: TRBJ1-1; V gene: TRBV4-3; clone size: NA; D gene: TRBD1; CDR3 protein: CASSQMAPGGEATEAFF; CDR3 DNA: TGCGCCAGCAGCCAAATGGCTCCAGGGGGCGAAGCCACTGAAGCTTTCTTT
J gene: TRBJ1-1; V gene: TRBV5-6; clone size: NA; D gene: NA; CDR3 protein: CASSPATPWDTEAFF; CDR3 DNA: TGTGCCAGCAGCCCGGCGACACCCTGGGACACTGAAGCTTTCTTT
J gene: TRBJ1-5; V gene: TRBV12-3/TRBV12-4; clone size: NA; D gene: TRBD1; CDR3 protein: CASSEALGQGLHQPQHF; CDR3 DNA: TGTGCCAGCAGTGAAGCGTTGGGACAGGGTCTTCATCAGCCCCAGCATTTT
J gene: TRBJ2-1; V gene: TRBV20-1; clone size: NA; D gene: TRBD2; CDR3 protein: CSARARERAYNEQFF; CDR3 DNA: TGCAGTGCTAGAGCGCGGGAGAGGGCCTACAATGAGCAGTTCTTC
J gene: TRBJ1-2; V gene: TRBV7-2; clone size: NA; D gene: NA; CDR3 protein: CASSLHDRTINYGYTF; CDR3 DNA: TGTGCCAGCAGCTTACACGACAGGACCATCAACTATGGCTACACCTTC
J gene: TRBJ2-6; V gene: TRBV3-1; clone size: NA; D gene: TRBD1; CDR3 protein: CASSPRTGSSGANVLTF; CDR3 DNA: TGTGCCAGCAGCCCCCGGACAGGGTCCTCTGGGGCCAACGTCCTGACTTTC
J gene: TRBJ2-5; V gene: TRBV20-1; clone size: NA; D gene: NA; CDR3 protein: CSARGLPGETQYF; CDR3 DNA: TGCAGTGCCAGAGGACTCCCAGGGGAGACCCAGTACTTC
J gene: TRBJ1-1; V gene: TRBV10-3; clone size: NA; D gene: NA; CDR3 protein: CAIRGANTEAFF; CDR3 DNA: TGTGCCATCAGAGGGGCTAACACTGAAGCTTTCTTT
J gene: TRBJ2-1; V gene: TRBV4-3; clone size: NA; D gene: NA; CDR3 protein: CASSQVGQYYNEQFF; CDR3 DNA: TGCGCCAGCAGCCAAGTCGGGCAGTATTACAATGAGCAGTTCTTC
J gene: TRBJ2-7; V gene: TRBV5-1; clone size: NA; D gene: NA; CDR3 protein: CASSLDEWGAPYEQYF; CDR3 DNA: TGCGCCAGCAGCTTGGACGAATGGGGGGCCCCCTACGAGCAGTACTTC
J gene: TRBJ2-7; V gene: TRBV6-2/TRBV6-3; clone size: NA; D gene: NA; CDR3 protein: CASREEPTYEQYF; CDR3 DNA: TGTGCCAGCAGAGAAGAACCTACCTACGAGCAGTACTTC
J gene: TRBJ1-2; V gene: TRBV4-3; clone size: NA; D gene: NA; CDR3 protein: CASSQDPQGAYGYTF; CDR3 DNA: TGCGCCAGCAGCCAAGACCCCCAAGGGGCCTATGGCTACACCTTC
J gene: TRBJ1-4; V gene: TRBV11-2; clone size: many; D gene: NA; CDR3 protein: CASSRPGLGEKLFF; CDR3 DNA: TGTGCCAGCAGCCGACCCGGCCTCGGGGAAAAACTGTTTTTT
J gene: TRBJ1-4; V gene: TRBV12-3/TRBV12-4; clone size: NA; D gene: NA; CDR3 protein: CASSFREGREKLFF; CDR3 DNA: TGTGCCAGCAGTTTTCGAGAGGGGCGGGAAAAACTGTTTTTT
J gene: TRBJ2-1; V gene: TRBV6-1; clone size: NA; D gene: NA; CDR3 protein: CASRPLAQRPSYNEQFF; CDR3 DNA: TGTGCCAGCAGGCCGCTAGCGCAGAGACCCTCCTACAATGAGCAGTTCTTC
J gene: TRBJ2-3; V gene: TRBV10-3; clone size: NA; D gene: NA; CDR3 protein: CAITELSTDTQYF; CDR3 DNA: TGTGCCATCACCGAACTGTCCACAGATACGCAGTATTTT
J gene: TRBJ2-1; V gene: TRBV24-1; clone size: NA; D gene: TRBD1; CDR3 protein: CATSDSGTGGAYNEQFF; CDR3 DNA: TGTGCCACCAGTGATTCCGGGACAGGAGGTGCCTACAATGAGCAGTTCTTC
J gene: TRBJ2-1; V gene: TRBV7-8; clone size: NA; D gene: TRBD2; CDR3 protein: CASSLMASGRNAYNEQFF; CDR3 DNA: TGTGCCAGCAGCTTAATGGCTAGCGGGAGGAACGCCTACAATGAGCAGTTCTTC